These 9 T cell receptor beta chains originate from one sample sequenced in a study of T cell responses to AZD1222 COVID-19 vaccine. Here immunoSEQ multiplex PCR was the method, and the copy in TCRdb shows in-frame clones only, minus some. The data show 200,000 or so clones, about 87% seen once. Sequencing used peripheral blood, obtained on day 0 of AZD1222 vaccination. These receptor sequences come from an adult in good health.

The chain links TRBV30 to TRBJ1-5; D gene unclear. Deletions cut 3 bases from V and 0 bases from J, with 9 bases between. Germline V gene lookup returns CDR1 GTSNPN and CDR2 SVGIG (reference sequence). The CDR3 length is 14 residues. The CDR3 DNA sequence: TGTGCCTGGAGCGAAGCGTATAGCAATCAGCCCCAGCATTTT. Translating it yields CAWSEAYSNQPQHF.

This chain links TRBV4-3 with TRBJ1-2; D unclear. The length of the CDR3 is 16 residues. Germline V gene data show CDR1 as LGHNA and CDR2 as YSLEER. V lost 0 bases, J lost 0 bases, and 11 bases lay in between. This chain's CDR3 is CASSQDAGRPNYGYTF. The DNA of the CDR3 is TGCGCCAGCAGCCAAGATGCAGGCCGACCTAACTATGGCTACACCTTC.

This clone was seen more than once but under ten times. This chain uses TRBV5-1 with TRBJ2-2, with 9 bases lining up with TRBD1. This CDR3 region has 17 residues. Germline CDR1 reads SGHRS; CDR2 reads YFSETQ. V was pared by 0 bases and J by 3 bases, with 6 bases of the junction left unmatched. The CDR3 is CASSLVLGQGYTGELFF. The CDR3 bases are TGCGCCAGCAGCTTGGTCCTGGGACAGGGATACACCGGGGAGCTGTTTTTT.

The V call is TRBV5-4, the J call TRBJ1-2, with no clear D. V gave up 2 bases and J gave up 7 bases, with 12 bases separating them. The CDR3 consists of 13 residues. Germline loops: CDR1 SGHNT, CDR2 YYREEE (reference sequence). The CDR3 protein is CASSFSGVRGYTF. Here the CDR3 DNA reads TGTGCCAGCAGCTTTTCGGGCGTCCGTGGCTACACCTTC.

This clone was picked up a small number of times. The V and J genes are TRBV29-1 and TRBJ1-2; 8 bases map to TRBD1. The V gene end was trimmed by 6 bases and the J gene end by 5 bases; junction bases not matched to a gene: 8. The CDR3 runs 13 residues. Germline assignment: CDR1 SQVTM and CDR2 ANQGSEA. CDR3 protein: CSVWTDREYGYTF. The CDR3 DNA is TGCAGCGTGTGGACGGACAGGGAATATGGCTACACCTTC.

This sequence joins TRBV3-1 (or the pseudogene TRBV3-2) and TRBJ1-2, with D possibly TRBD1 on 5 matching bases. The V gene's germline CDR1 is LGHDT and CDR2 YNNKEL (reference sequence). The ends were cut back, 3 bases at V and 8 bases at J, with 13 bases in the middle. The CDR3 has 13 residues. CDR3 bases: TGTGCCAGCAGCCAGGTCGTCGGACAAGGCTACACCTTC. It specifies CASSQVVGQGYTF.

The J gene is TRBJ1-2, the V gene TRBV19, with D perhaps matching TRBD1 (6 bases). CDR3 length: 14 amino acids. Trimming left V 4 bases short and J 2 bases short, with 11 bases between. In germline, CDR1 is LNHDA, CDR2 SQIVND (reference sequence). The CDR3: CASSKAGDNYGYTF. The CDR3 DNA reads TGTGCCAGTAGTAAGGCAGGGGACAACTATGGCTACACCTTC.

V gene TRBV6-5 combines with J gene TRBJ1-5, with 8 bases matching TRBD1. The CDR3 has 14 residues. Germline CDR1 and CDR2: MNHEY and SVGAGI. V was pared by 2 bases and J by 7 bases, with 4 bases of the junction left unmatched. CDR3 in amino acids: CASSYLTGDQPQHF. DNA for the CDR3: TGTGCCAGCAGTTACCTGACAGGGGACCAGCCCCAGCATTTT.

This clone was picked up one time. The chain carries TRBV11-1 and TRBJ2-7; 9 bases map to TRBD1. This CDR3 spans 15 amino acids. V lost 1 base and J lost 4; bases outside the gene matches: 5. From germline, CDR1 is SGHAT and CDR2 FQDESV (reference sequence). CDR3 sequence (DNA): TGTGCCAGCAGCTTAGGCCCTGGACAGGGGTACGAGCAGTACTTC. As protein: CASSLGPGQGYEQYF.